The TCR beta chain described here comes from a study of T cell responses to AZD1222 COVID-19 vaccine (TCRdb year 2021). With regard to the full study: A total of just over 230 trial participants underwent TCR sequencing, of whom more than 200 had received two doses of AZD1222 and approximately 26 had received two doses of the MenACWY control vaccine. Enrollment into the trials was organized by age into subgroups of 18-55, 56-69 and 70-plus years, and those subgroups contained around 150, 28 and 57 TCR-sequenced participants, respectively.

Study-level results and caveats: Participants were mostly white British, with more females than males. The authors suggested clonal diversity may have been underestimated. Because no samples from the day 14 peak response were available, repertoires could be characterized only after the peak T cell response. The 56-69-year group was small, and its depth increase did not reach significance, likely because of low power. After two AZD1222 doses, spike-specific TCR breadth and depth were significantly higher than at day 0 and than in MenACWY recipients. Epitopes outside the regions mutated in the B.1.351 and B.1.1.7 variants were reportedly recognized by nearly half of the unique spike-specific TCRs. Vaccine-associated CD4 TCRs spanned the whole spike protein, with dominant responses in regions 160-218 and 743-854. Only a handful of AZD1222 recipients were SARS-CoV-2 seropositive at baseline, limiting conclusions about previously exposed vaccinees.

This sample's time point label indicates: about 28 days (+/-7) after the second vaccine dose. AZD1222 recipients given second doses at about 4 weeks or at about 12 weeks were pooled, since spike-specific TCR depth and breadth were not found to differ between the two schedules. Vaccinee samples were obtained from the UK trials COV001 and COV002, which included a single-blind randomized controlled phase 2/3 trial of AZD1222 (ChAdOx1 nCoV-19) in healthy adults. For TCRbeta chain sequencing, PBMC samples were collected from trial participants at day 0 and at day 28 after the second dose. V is pruned by 0 bases and J by 5 bases, leaving 7 bases of the junction without a gene match. The CDR3 holds 16 amino acids from the cysteine to the phenylalanine. The sequence is cut down to CDR3 DNA, 48 bases in frame from base 1. As encoded in the germline V gene (reference sequence), CDR1 is LGHDT while CDR2 is YNNKEL.

The CDR3 regions of human TCRbeta chains were subjected to immunosequencing. The original pipeline was this. Repertoire TCRs were checked for matches against a reference library of SARS-CoV-2-specific TCRs that had been generated using the MIRA antigen-specificity platform. Breadth was defined as the fraction of unique TCRs that were SARS-CoV-2-associated, and depth was defined as the fraction of total T cells that were SARS-CoV-2-associated. Using the MIRA data, each spike-specific TCR was assigned both to the spike region to which the TCR was reactive and to a CD4 or CD8 class. Log10-transformed breadth and depth values were compared by one-way ANOVA with Sidak's multiple comparisons tests. Entries here come from immuneACCESS through TCRdb and include only in-frame sequences with V and J called. Some clones fail to appear in such tables; in the studies checked, an unresolved V gene covers under half of the shortfall, and the cause of the remainder is unknown. That table supplies the V and J calls and clone size; D and trimming were determined from the DNA. The sample table holds about 110,000 clones, of which about 90% were seen once. The ten largest clones capture about 6.8% of the sample.

This clone was seen more than once but under ten times. Its antigen is not yet known. It has no much larger one-base neighbor in the sample; base qualities were not kept. The specimen was peripheral blood, collected 28 days after the second AZD1222 dose. The rearranged segments are TRBV3-1 (or the pseudogene TRBV3-2) and TRBJ2-7, and 10 junction bases match TRBD2. The TCR was taken from an adult who received the AZD1222 COVID-19 vaccine. This receptor carries the CDR3 CASSQDLLAGLHEQYF. DNA sequence: TGTGCCAGCAGCCAAGATTTACTAGCGGGACTTCACGAGCAGTACTTC.